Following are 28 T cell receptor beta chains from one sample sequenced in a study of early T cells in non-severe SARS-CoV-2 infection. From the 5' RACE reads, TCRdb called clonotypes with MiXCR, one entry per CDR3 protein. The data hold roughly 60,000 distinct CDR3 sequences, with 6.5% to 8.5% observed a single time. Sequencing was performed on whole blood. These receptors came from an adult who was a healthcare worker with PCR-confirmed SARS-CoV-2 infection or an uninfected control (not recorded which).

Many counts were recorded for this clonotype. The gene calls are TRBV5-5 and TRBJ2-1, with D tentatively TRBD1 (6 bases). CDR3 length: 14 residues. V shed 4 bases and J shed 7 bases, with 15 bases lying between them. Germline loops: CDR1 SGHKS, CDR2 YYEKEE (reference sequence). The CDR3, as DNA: TGTGCCAGCAGCCTCCACGACAGGTTAAATGAGCAGTTCTTC. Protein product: CASSLHDRLNEQFF.

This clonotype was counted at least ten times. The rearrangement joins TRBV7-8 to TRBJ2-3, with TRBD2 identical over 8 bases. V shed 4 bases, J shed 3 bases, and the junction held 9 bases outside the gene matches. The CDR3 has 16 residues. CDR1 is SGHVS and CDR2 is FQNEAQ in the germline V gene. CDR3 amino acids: CASSWTSGSLTDTQYF. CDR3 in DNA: TGTGCCAGCAGCTGGACGAGCGGGAGTTTAACAGATACGCAGTATTTT. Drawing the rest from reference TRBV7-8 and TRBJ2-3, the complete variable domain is GAGVSQSPRYKVAKRGQDVALRCDPISGHVSLFWYQQALGQGPEFLTYFQNEAQLDKSGLPSDRFFAERPEGSVSTLKIQRTQQEDSAVYLCASSWTSGSLTDTQYFGPGTRLTVL.

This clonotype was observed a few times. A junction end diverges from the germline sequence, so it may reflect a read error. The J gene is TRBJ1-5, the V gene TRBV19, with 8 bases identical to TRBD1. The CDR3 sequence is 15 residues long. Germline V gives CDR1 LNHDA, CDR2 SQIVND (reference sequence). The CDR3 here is CASTRAQGDGLSQHF. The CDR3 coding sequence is TGTGCCTCAACGCGCGCACAGGGGGACGGTTTATCCCAACATTTT.

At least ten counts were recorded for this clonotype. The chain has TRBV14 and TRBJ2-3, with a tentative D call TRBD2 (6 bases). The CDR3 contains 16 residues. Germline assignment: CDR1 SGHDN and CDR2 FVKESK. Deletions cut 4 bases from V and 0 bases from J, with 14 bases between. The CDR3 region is CASSLLALSSTDTQYF. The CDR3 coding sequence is TGTGCCAGCAGCCTTCTAGCGCTATCTAGCACAGATACGCAGTATTTT.

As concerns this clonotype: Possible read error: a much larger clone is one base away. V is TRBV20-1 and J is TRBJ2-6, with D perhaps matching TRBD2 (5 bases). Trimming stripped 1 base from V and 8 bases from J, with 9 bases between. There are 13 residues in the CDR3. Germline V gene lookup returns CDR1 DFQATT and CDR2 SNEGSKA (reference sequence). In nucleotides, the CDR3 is TGCAGTGCTAGAGCGAGAGGGACCAACGTCCTGACTTTC. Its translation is CSARARGTNVLTF.

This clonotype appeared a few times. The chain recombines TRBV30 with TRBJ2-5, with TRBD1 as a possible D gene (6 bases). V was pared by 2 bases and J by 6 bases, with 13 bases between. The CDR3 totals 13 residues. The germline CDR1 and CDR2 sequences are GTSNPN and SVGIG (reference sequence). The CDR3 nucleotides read TGTGCCTGGAGTATGGCAGGGGCAAAGACCCAGTACTTC. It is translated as CAWSMAGAKTQYF.

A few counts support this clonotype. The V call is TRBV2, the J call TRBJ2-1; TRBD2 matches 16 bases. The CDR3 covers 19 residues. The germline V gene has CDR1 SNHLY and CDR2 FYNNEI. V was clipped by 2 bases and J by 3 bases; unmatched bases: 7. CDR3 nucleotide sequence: TGTGCCAGCAGTGAACGGGGACTAGCGGGAGGGCCATACTACAATGAGCAGTTCTTC. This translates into CASSERGLAGGPYYNEQFF.

CDR3 protein: CASSYSAGHSADTQYF. In DNA, the CDR3 is TGTGCCAGCAGTTACTCTGCGGGACACTCGGCAGATACGCAGTATTTT. The gene calls are TRBV6-5 and TRBJ2-3; D may match TRBD1 or TRBD2 (6 bases each). The CDR3 has 16 residues. The germline V gene has CDR1 MNHEY and CDR2 SVGAGI. V dropped 0 bases and J dropped 4 bases, with 14 bases sitting between them.

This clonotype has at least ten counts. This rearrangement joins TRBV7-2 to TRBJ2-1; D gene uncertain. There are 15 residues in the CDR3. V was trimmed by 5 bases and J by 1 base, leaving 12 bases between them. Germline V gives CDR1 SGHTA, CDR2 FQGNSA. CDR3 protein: CASSAAAVSYNEQFF. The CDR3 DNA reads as TGTGCCAGCAGCGCCGCGGCGGTATCCTACAATGAGCAGTTCTTC.

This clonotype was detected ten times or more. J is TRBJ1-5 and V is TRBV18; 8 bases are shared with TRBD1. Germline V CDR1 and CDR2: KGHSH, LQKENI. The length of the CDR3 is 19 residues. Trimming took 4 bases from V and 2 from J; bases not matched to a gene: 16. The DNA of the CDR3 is TGTGCCAGCTCACGACGAGGGACAGGCATAGGGTTGGGCAATCAGCCCCAGCATTTT. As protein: CASSRRGTGIGLGNQPQHF.

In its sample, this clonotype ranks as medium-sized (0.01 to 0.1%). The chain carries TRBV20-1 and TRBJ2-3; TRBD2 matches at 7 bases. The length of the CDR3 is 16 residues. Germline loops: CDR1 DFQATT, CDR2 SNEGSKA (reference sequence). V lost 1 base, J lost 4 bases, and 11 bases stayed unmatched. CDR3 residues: CSARVREGIDSDTQYF. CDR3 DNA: TGCAGTGCTAGAGTGAGGGAGGGCATCGACTCAGATACGCAGTATTTT.

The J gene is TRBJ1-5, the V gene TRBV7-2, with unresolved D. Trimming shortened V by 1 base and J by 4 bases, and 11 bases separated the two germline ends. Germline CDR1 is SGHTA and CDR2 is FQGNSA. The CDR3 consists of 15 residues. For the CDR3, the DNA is TGTGCCAGCAGCTTAGGAAGGGCGTGGAATCAGCCCCAGCATTTT. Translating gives CASSLGRAWNQPQHF.

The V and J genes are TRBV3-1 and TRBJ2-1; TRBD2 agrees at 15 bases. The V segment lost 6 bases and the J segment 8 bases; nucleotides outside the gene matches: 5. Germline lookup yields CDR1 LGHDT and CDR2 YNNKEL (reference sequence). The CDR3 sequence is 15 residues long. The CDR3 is CASSQGLAGGYEQFF. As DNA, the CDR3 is TGTGCCAGCAGTCAGGGACTAGCGGGAGGCTATGAGCAGTTCTTC.

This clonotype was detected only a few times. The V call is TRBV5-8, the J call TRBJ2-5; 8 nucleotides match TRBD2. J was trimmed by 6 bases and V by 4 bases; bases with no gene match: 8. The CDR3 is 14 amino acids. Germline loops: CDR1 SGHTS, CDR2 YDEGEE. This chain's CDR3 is CASSKTSAEKTQYF. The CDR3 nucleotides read TGTGCCAGCAGCAAGACTAGCGCCGAGAAGACCCAGTACTTC.

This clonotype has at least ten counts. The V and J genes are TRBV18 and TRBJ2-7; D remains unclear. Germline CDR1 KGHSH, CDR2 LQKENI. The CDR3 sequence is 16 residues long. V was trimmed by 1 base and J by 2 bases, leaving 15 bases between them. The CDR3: CASSPRFEAGPYEQYF. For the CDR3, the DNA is TGTGCCAGCTCACCACGGTTTGAGGCTGGGCCCTACGAGCAGTACTTC.

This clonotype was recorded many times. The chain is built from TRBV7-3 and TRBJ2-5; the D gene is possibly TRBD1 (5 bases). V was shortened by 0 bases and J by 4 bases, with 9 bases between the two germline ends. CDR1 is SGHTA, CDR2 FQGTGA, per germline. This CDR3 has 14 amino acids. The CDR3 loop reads CASSLTGQGETQYF. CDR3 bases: TGTGCCAGCAGCTTAACAGGCCAGGGAGAGACCCAGTACTTC.

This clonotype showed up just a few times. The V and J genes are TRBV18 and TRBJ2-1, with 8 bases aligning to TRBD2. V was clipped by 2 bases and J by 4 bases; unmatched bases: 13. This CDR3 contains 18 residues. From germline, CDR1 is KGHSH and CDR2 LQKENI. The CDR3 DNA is TGTGCCAGCTCACCAATGGGGCGAGCGGGAGCCCTATACAATGAGCAGTTCTTC. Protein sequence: CASSPMGRAGALYNEQFF.

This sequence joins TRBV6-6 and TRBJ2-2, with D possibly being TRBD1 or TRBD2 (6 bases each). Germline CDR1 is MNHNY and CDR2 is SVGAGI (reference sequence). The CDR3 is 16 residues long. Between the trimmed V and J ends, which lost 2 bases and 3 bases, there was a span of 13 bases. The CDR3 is CASSYDRGPYTGELFF. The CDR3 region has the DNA TGTGCCAGCAGTTACGATCGGGGGCCGTACACCGGGGAGCTGTTTTTT.

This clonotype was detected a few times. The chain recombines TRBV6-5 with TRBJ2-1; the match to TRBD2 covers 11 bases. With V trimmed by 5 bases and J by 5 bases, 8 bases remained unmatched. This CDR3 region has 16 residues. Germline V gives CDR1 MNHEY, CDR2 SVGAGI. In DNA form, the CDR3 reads TGTGCCAGCAGTCCAATAGCGGGAGGGAGGAACAATGAGCAGTTCTTC. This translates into CASSPIAGGRNNEQFF.

The CDR3 nucleotides read TGTGCCAGTAGTATCCCGGGAGGGGACACCTACAATGAGCAGTTCTTC. Translated, it gives CASSIPGGDTYNEQFF. J is TRBJ2-1 and V is TRBV19; 8 bases line up with TRBD2. The CDR3 sequence is 16 residues long. Trimming removed 3 bases from V and 2 bases from J; junction bases left unmatched: 6. Germline CDR1 and CDR2: LNHDA and SQIVND (reference sequence).

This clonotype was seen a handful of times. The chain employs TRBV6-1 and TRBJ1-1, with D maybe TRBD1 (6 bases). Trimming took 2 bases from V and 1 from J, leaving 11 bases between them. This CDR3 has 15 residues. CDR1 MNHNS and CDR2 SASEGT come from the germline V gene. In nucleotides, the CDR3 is TGTGCCAGCAGTGAACAGCCAGGGGCGAACACTGAAGCTTTCTTT. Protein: CASSEQPGANTEAFF.

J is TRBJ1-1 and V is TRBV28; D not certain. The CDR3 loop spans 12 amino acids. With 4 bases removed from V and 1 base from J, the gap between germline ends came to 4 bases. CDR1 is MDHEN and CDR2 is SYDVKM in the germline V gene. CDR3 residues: CASSSGNTEAFF. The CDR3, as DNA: TGTGCCAGCAGTTCAGGGAACACTGAAGCTTTCTTT.

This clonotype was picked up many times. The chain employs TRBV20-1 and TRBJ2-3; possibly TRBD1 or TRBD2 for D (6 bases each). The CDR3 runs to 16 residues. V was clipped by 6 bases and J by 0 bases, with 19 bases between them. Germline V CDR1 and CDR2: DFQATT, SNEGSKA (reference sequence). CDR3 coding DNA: TGCAGTGCCTCGCAGGGGAGCGGGCGTAGCACAGATACGCAGTATTTT. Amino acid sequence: CSASQGSGRSTDTQYF.

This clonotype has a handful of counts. In nucleotides, the CDR3 is TGTGCCAGCAGCCCCGATCCATACAATGAGCAGTTCTTC. This gives the protein CASSPDPYNEQFF. J is TRBJ2-1 and V is TRBV12-3 or TRBV12-4; D not certain. V lost 6 bases to trimming and J lost 4 bases, with 10 bases between them. This CDR3 spans 13 amino acids.

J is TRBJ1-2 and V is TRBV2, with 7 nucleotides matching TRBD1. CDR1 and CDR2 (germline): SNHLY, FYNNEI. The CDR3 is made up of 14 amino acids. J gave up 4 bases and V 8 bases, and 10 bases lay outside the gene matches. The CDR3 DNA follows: TGTGCCAGCGCGGAACAGGGGCCTCTCTATGGCTACACCTTC. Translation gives CASAEQGPLYGYTF.

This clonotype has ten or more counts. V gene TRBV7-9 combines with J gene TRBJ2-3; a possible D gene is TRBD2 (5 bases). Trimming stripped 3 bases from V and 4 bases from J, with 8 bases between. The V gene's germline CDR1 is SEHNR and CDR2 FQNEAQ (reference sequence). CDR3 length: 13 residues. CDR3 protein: CASSLLASDTQYF. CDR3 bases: TGTGCCAGCAGCTTGCTAGCATCAGATACGCAGTATTTT.

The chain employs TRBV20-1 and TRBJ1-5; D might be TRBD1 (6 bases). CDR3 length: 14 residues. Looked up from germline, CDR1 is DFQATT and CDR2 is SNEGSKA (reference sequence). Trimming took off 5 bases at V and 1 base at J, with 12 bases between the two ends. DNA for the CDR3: TGCAGTGCTCCGAGCCAGGGGAGCAATCAGCCCCAGCATTTT. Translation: CSAPSQGSNQPQHF.

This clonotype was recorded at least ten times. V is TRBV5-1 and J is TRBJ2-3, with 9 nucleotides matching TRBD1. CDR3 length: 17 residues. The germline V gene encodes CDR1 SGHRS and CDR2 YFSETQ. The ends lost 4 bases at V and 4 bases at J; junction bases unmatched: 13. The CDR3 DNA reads TGCGCCAGCAGCCGAGGGCCAGGACAGGGGAATCCAGATACGCAGTATTTT. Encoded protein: CASSRGPGQGNPDTQYF.